The 15 T cell receptor beta chains below all came from one sample that was sequenced in a study of T cell repertoires in cytomegalovirus infection. Each CDR3 protein gets one entry after TCRdb re-called the reads with MiXCR. The sample has some 600,000 distinct CDR3 sequences; less than 25% are singletons. The sequenced sample consisted of CD8+ T cells from PBMCs. Receptors were obtained from a human donor in good health (CMV status not recorded). Some clones in this sample may be carry-over from other donors' samples.

This clonotype was observed a handful of times. This sequence joins TRBV7-2 and TRBJ1-2; no clear D gene. Trimming stripped 5 bases from V and 4 bases from J, with 8 bases between. Germline CDR1 is SGHTA and CDR2 is FQGNSA. The CDR3 covers 12 residues. The CDR3 loop reads CASSPEVYGYTF. The CDR3, as DNA: TGTGCCAGCAGCCCCGAGGTCTATGGCTACACCTTC.

V usage is TRBV7-9 and J usage is TRBJ1-4, with TRBD1 as a possible D gene (5 bases). V lost 3 bases and J 8 bases, leaving 13 bases between the germline ends. The CDR3 runs 14 residues. Germline-derived CDR1 and CDR2 are SEHNR and FQNEAQ (reference sequence). CDR3 DNA sequence: TGTGCCAGCAGCTTTTATGGGACGGAGGAAAAACTGTTTTTT. This gives the protein CASSFYGTEEKLFF. The entire variable domain, with the rest obtained from reference TRBV7-9 and TRBJ1-4, is as follows: DTGVSQNPRHKITKRGQNVTFRCDPISEHNRLYWYRQTLGQGPEFLTYFQNEAQLEKSRLLSDRFSAERPKGSFSTLEIQRTEQGDSAMYLCASSFYGTEEKLFFGSGTQLSVL.

The chain is built from TRBV6-5 and TRBJ2-1; TRBD2 matches at 9 bases. Germline V gene lookup returns CDR1 MNHEY and CDR2 SVGAGI. J gave up 7 bases and V 2 bases, and 6 bases lay outside the gene matches. The CDR3 runs 15 residues. This CDR3 reads CASSYGGGAGNEQFF. Written as DNA, the CDR3 is TGTGCCAGCAGTTACGGCGGGGGGGCGGGAAATGAGCAGTTCTTC.

V usage is TRBV29-1 and J usage is TRBJ2-1, with a possible D match to TRBD2 (6 bases). CDR1 and CDR2 (germline): SQVTM, ANQGSEA. CDR3 size: 15 residues. V dropped 1 base and J dropped 0 bases, with 10 bases sitting between them. CDR3 in DNA: TGCAGCGTTGAAGGCGGGGTCAACTCCTACAATGAGCAGTTCTTC. It encodes CSVEGGVNSYNEQFF.

Only a few counts were recorded for this clonotype. The CDR3: CASSLTTGLYTEAFF. The CDR3 nucleotides read TGCGCCAGCAGCCTTACCACAGGGTTATACACTGAAGCTTTCTTT. This chain connects TRBV4-1 to TRBJ1-1; tentatively, D is TRBD1 (6 bases). Trimming cost V 4 bases and J 3 bases, with 15 bases left between them. CDR3 length: 15 residues. Germline CDR1 and CDR2: MGHRA and YSYEKL.

This clonotype has a handful of counts. The V gene is TRBV6-1, the J gene TRBJ2-1; 9 nucleotides agree with TRBD2. The CDR3 loop spans 18 amino acids. Trimming removed 5 bases from V and 0 bases from J; junction bases left unmatched: 11. Germline V gene sequence: CDR1 MNHNS, CDR2 SASEGT. The DNA for the CDR3 is TGTGCCAGCAGTCCACACCGACTAGCGGAAATCTCCTACAATGAGCAGTTCTTC. This codes for CASSPHRLAEISYNEQFF.

The chain joins TRBV20-1 to TRBJ2-3; perhaps TRBD2 as D (7 bases). Germline assignment: CDR1 DFQATT and CDR2 SNEGSKA (reference sequence). The ends were cut back, 6 bases at V and 8 bases at J, with 21 bases in the middle. The CDR3 extends over 14 amino acids. This CDR3 reads CSAGPRGGYGTQYF. In nucleotides, the CDR3 is TGCAGTGCGGGGCCGAGGGGGGGTTACGGTACGCAGTATTTT.

Points on this clonotype: It may be a read error: a sequence one base away is much more abundant. The CDR3 DNA is TGTGCCAGCAACCAACTTTTGGATGGCCCGGCCACAGATACGCAGTATTTT. Translated, it gives CASNQLLDGPATDTQYF. V gene TRBV7-8 combines with J gene TRBJ2-3; D unclear. This CDR3 comprises 17 residues. From germline, CDR1 is SGHVS and CDR2 FQNEAQ. The ends were cut back, 7 bases at V and 2 bases at J, with 22 bases in the middle.

The chain has TRBV11-2 and TRBJ2-1; no clear D. Germline V lookup: CDR1 SGHAT, CDR2 FQNNGV. The CDR3 has 17 residues. Between the trimmed V and J ends, which lost 5 bases and 3 bases, there was a span of 20 bases. CDR3 bases: TGTGCCAGCAGCCCCCTAACCCAGGAAGGCTACTACAATGAGCAGTTCTTC. Its protein is CASSPLTQEGYYNEQFF. Full variable domain (outside the CDR3, taken from reference TRBV11-2 and TRBJ2-1): EAGVAQSPRYKIIEKRQSVAFWCNPISGHATLYWYQQILGQGPKLLIQFQNNGVVDDSQLPKDRFSAERLKGVDSTLKIQPAKLEDSAVYLCASSPLTQEGYYNEQFFGPGTRLTVL.

This clonotype was counted only a few times. The gene calls are TRBV6-5 and TRBJ2-2; D remains unclear. CDR1 is MNHEY, CDR2 SVGAGI, per germline. There are 14 residues in the CDR3. V shed 2 bases and J shed 6 bases, with 10 bases lying between them. The CDR3 coding sequence is TGTGCCAGCAGTTACGCTTTGTCGGCCGGGGAGCTGTTTTTT. Translating it yields CASSYALSAGELFF.

This clonotype has more than one count but fewer than ten. This chain links TRBV6-5 with TRBJ1-6; D is undetermined. The V gene's germline CDR1 is MNHEY and CDR2 SVGAGI. The CDR3 loop spans 14 amino acids. The V gene lost 3 bases and the J gene lost 6 bases, with 9 bases spanning the gap. The CDR3 DNA reads as TGTGCCAGCAGTTATCTCGATCTTAATTCACCCCTCCACTTT. Amino acid sequence: CASSYLDLNSPLHF.

The V gene is TRBV29-1, the J gene TRBJ1-2; D is undetermined. CDR3 length equals 14 residues. V lost 4 bases and J lost 5, with 17 bases in between. The germline gives CDR1 SQVTM, CDR2 ANQGSEA. CDR3 protein: CSVVDGLSPYGYTF. CDR3 in DNA: TGCAGCGTTGTGGACGGGCTTTCGCCTTATGGCTACACCTTC.

The genes are TRBV2 and TRBJ2-7; unclear D gene. The germline gives CDR1 SNHLY, CDR2 FYNNEI. The CDR3 has 12 amino acids. The V end was cut by 5 bases, the J end by 7 bases, with 12 bases between. The CDR3: CASSRGPAEQYV. The CDR3 coding sequence is TGTGCCAGCAGTCGTGGACCGGCGGAGCAGTACGTC.

In the case of this clonotype: An end of the junction differs from the germline gene, which may be a read error. This chain's CDR3 is CSVEGVYTEQVF. CDR3 in DNA: TGCAGCGTTGAAGGGGTTTACACTGAGCAGGTCTTC. The J gene is TRBJ2-1, the V gene TRBV29-1, with D uncertain. This CDR3 comprises 12 residues. Looked up from germline, CDR1 is SQVTM and CDR2 is ANQGSEA.

This clonotype was found many times. The rearrangement links TRBV7-9 to TRBJ2-5; TRBD1 agrees at 9 bases. Looked up from germline, CDR1 is SEHNR and CDR2 is FQNEAQ (reference sequence). The length of the CDR3 is 16 residues. After removal of 3 bases from V and 5 bases from J, the junction contained 10 bases not matched to a gene. The CDR3 reads CASSLGQGGEAETQYF. As DNA, the CDR3 is TGTGCCAGCAGCTTGGGACAGGGAGGGGAAGCGGAGACCCAGTACTTC.